The T cell receptor beta chain described here comes from a study of T-cell memory formation after mild COVID-19 (dated by TCRdb to 2020 to 2023). At the level of the whole study: TCR sequence clusters from the two donors were found to be largely donor specific. Two young, previously healthy adult volunteers, one female and one male, were included in the cohort. In a couple of donors, T-cell clones that expanded and contracted after mild COVID-19 were tracked by sequencing TCRalpha and TCRbeta repertoires over time.

Spanning cysteine to phenylalanine, the CDR3 consists of 13 amino acids. Only the CDR3 portion is preserved as DNA: 39 bases, with reading frame beginning at the first base. V and J are truncated by 3 bases and 1 base respectively, leaving an intervening sequence of 9 bases. For CDR1 and CDR2, the germline V gene lists SQVTM and ANQGSEA. Sequencer: Illumina NovaSeq 6000. cDNA libraries for TCRalpha and TCRbeta were prepared by 5'RACE using constant-segment primers, with sample barcodes and unique molecular identifiers added. RNA was extracted from every sample with Trizol reagent. The libraries were amplified in two PCR steps, and the second step added a second sample barcode and Illumina TruSeq adapters. The libraries were sequenced on an Illumina NovaSeq using 2 x 150 bp paired-end reads. The authors' analysis ran thus. The reads were demultiplexed and collapsed into UMI-guided consensus sequences using migec v1.2.7. Using mixcr v2.1.11, the UMI consensuses were aligned to TRA and TRB V and J templates and assembled into clonotypes. Clonotypes were classified as expanded or contracted when called significant by both edgeR and NoisET, with noise models trained on biological replicates. For edgeR calls, a false discovery rate-adjusted p below 0.01 and a log2 fold-change threshold of 1 were applied. As an exploratory analysis of dynamics, max-normalized trajectories of the 1000 most abundant clonotypes were examined by PCA with hierarchical clustering. Separately sequenced CD4+ and CD8+ repertoires were used to assign the CD4 or CD8 phenotype of responding clones. TCRdb reran the public reads through fastp at Q25 and MiXCR, keeping productive beta chains. All rows with the same CDR3 protein become a single entry with the most common DNA and genes. These V and J calls derive from TCRdb rather than the authors' analysis. The sample table records about 400,000 distinct CDR3 sequences; 13% to 15% of these occur just once. Together, the top ten hold 22% of the sample.

Broad study findings and their caveats: Only a couple of mild cases were covered by the study, and larger cohorts that include severe cases with pre-infection samples were considered necessary. Clones contracting from day 15 to 85 had balanced CD4/CD8 phenotypes, while a second wave expanding from day 15 to 37 was biased towards CD4+. Contracting CD4+ clones were located mainly in the CM and EM memory subsets, whereas CD8+ clones were found to be enriched in EMRA. SARS-CoV-2 specificity of the second-wave clones peaking on day 37 was not confirmed. Some responding clones were found in pre-infection memory, which suggests that pre-existing cross-reactive memory T cells took part in the SARS-CoV-2 response.

Ficoll-Paque density gradient centrifugation was the method used to isolate PBMCs. Concerning this clonotype itself: What antigen it recognizes has not been identified. Qualities for individual bases were not recorded, and no much larger clone is one base off.

The chain is made from TRBV29-1 and TRBJ2-5, with no confident D gene call. The TCR comes from a man in his late teens or twenties who had mild COVID-19 (a few samples of this study predate the infection). The sample titles of this study are shuffled in the database, so cell type and time point are left out; the donor was told from shared clones. Material for sequencing was PBMCs or a T cell subset sorted from them (not recorded which). The nucleotide sequence is given as TGCAGCGTTGATGGACCAATCCAAGAGACCCAGTACTTC. Its product reads: CSVDGPIQETQYF.